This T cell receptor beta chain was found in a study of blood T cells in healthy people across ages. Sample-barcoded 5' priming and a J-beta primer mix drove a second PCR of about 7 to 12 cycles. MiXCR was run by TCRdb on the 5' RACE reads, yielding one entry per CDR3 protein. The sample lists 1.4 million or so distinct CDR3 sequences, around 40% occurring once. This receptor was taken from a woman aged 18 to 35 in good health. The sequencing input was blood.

The CDR3 DNA reads as TGTGCCAGCAGTCCCAACTCCAATAATCGATACGGCTACACCTTC. Its protein product is CASSPNSNNRYGYTF. The chain links TRBV6-6 to TRBJ1-2; D uncertain. This CDR3 region has 15 residues. Germline CDR1 is MNHNY and CDR2 is SVGAGI (reference sequence). V lost 5 bases, J lost 8 bases, and 21 bases lay in between.